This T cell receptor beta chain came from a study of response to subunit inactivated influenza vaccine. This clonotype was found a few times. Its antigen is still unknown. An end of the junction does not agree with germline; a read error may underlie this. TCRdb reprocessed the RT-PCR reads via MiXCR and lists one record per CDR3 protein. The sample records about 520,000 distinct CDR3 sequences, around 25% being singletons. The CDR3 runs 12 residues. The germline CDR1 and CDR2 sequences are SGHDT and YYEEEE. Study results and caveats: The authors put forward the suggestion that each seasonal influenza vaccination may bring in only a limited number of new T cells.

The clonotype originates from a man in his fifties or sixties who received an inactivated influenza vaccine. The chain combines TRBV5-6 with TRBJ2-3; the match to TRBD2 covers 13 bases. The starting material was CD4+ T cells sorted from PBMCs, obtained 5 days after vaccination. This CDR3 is CASSLGLAGGTF. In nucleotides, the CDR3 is TGTGCCAGCAGCTTGGGACTAGCGGGAGGAACTTTT.